This T cell receptor (beta chain) comes out of a study of a mutant IDH1 vaccine in newly diagnosed glioma. Worth noting for this clone: Its antigen is still unknown.

V was cut by 2 bases and J by 2 bases, with 8 bases left in between. The CDR3 sequence is 14 residues long. Germline CDR1 reads SEHNR; CDR2 reads FQNEAQ (reference sequence). Specified time point: week 47, end of study. Vaccine doses each comprised 300 ug of mutant IDH1 20-mer peptide, with topical imiquimod. Clones were read by immunoSEQ multiplex PCR, and TCRdb kept only the in-frame ones, dropping some. The repertoire has about 67,000 clones, less than 90% of them found once; the top ten carry 3.8%. The source is a man younger than 40 with glioma. The source was PBMCs, collected from a glioma patient whose treatment included an IDH1 peptide vaccine. V and J are TRBV7-9 and TRBJ2-3; D gene ambiguous. The CDR3 nucleotides are TGTGCCAGCAGCTTATCGGAACCCACAGATACGCAGTATTTT. Translating it yields CASSLSEPTDTQYF.